This T cell receptor (beta chain) was recovered during a study of OX40 agonist ivuxolimab in advanced cancers. Study as a whole: As their treatment, patients were administered ivuxolimab, an agonistic anti-OX40 (CD134) antibody. Patients were infused with ivuxolimab every 2 weeks at 0.01 to 10 mg/kg. The study, taken as a whole, reports: The CD4+ and CD8+ T cells in the blood had expanded clonally by week 6 at 0.1 to 3.0 mg/kg.

Method: immunoSEQ multiplex PCR; TCRdb's copy keeps in-frame clones and lacks some. The repertoire holds 63,000 or so clones, with just over 85% as singletons. Germline-derived CDR1 and CDR2 are MNHEY and SMNVEV (reference sequence). The CDR3 loop spans 15 amino acids. V lost 5 bases to trimming and J lost 11 bases; unmatched junction nucleotides: 13. About this clone: Its antigen is unknown.

The rearrangement links TRBV27 to TRBJ1-1; TRBD1 aligns across 11 bases. The source material was CD4+ or CD8+ T cells sorted from blood, sampled in a trial of the OX40 agonist ivuxolimab. The clonotype was recovered from an adult with an advanced solid tumor such as melanoma, head and neck, liver or kidney cancer. This CDR3 reads CASSPPGTGGRWAFF. CDR3 sequence (DNA): TGTGCCAGCAGTCCACCCGGGACAGGGGGTAGGTGGGCTTTCTTT.